This entry lists 22 T cell receptor beta chains sequenced from one sample in a study of shared clonotypes between healthy human individuals. The data were produced by immunoSEQ multiplex PCR, yet TCRdb's version contains in-frame clones alone and is incomplete. The table includes roughly 640,000 clones, approximately 79% detected once. The sequencing sample was made of memory CD4+ T cells sorted from blood. Subset of the sample: CD45RA-negative fraction. These receptors were taken from a woman aged 25 to 45 in good health.

V usage is TRBV4-1 and J usage is TRBJ2-7; 10 nucleotides agree with TRBD1. The CDR3 totals 15 residues. V was clipped by 2 bases and J by 4 bases; unmatched bases: 5. Germline assignment: CDR1 MGHRA and CDR2 YSYEKL. The CDR3 sequence is CASSQPGQGIYEQYF. CDR3 DNA sequence: TGCGCCAGCAGCCAACCGGGACAGGGGATTTACGAGCAGTACTTC.

This rearrangement joins TRBV28 to TRBJ2-3, with TRBD2 as a possible D gene (6 bases). Trimming took off 6 bases at V and 0 bases at J, with 19 bases between the two ends. The CDR3 sequence is 17 residues long. Germline CDR1 is MDHEN and CDR2 is SYDVKM. CDR3 nucleotides: TGTGCCAGCAGACCGTCGGACTATTCACCTAGCACAGATACGCAGTATTTT. Its translation: CASRPSDYSPSTDTQYF. Together with reference TRBV28 and TRBJ2-3, the CDR3 gives the full variable domain: DVKVTQSSRYLVKRTGEKVFLECVQDMDHENMFWYRQDPGLGLRLIYFSYDVKMKEKGDIPEGYSVSREKKERFSLILESASTNQTSMYLCASRPSDYSPSTDTQYFGPGTRLTVL.

The chain carries TRBV28 and TRBJ1-1; D call uncertain. CDR1 is MDHEN and CDR2 is SYDVKM in the germline V gene. There are 13 residues in the CDR3. V lost 6 bases, J lost 3 bases, and 11 bases lay in between. CDR3 protein: CASSPWGDTEAFF. The CDR3 DNA sequence: TGTGCCAGCAGCCCGTGGGGTGACACTGAAGCTTTCTTT.

This clone came up once. The chain recombines TRBV18 with TRBJ2-2, with D possibly being TRBD1 (5 bases). Germline V gene data show CDR1 as KGHSH and CDR2 as LQKENI. Deletions cut 4 bases from V and 5 bases from J, with 14 bases between. The CDR3 spans 15 residues. The CDR3 sequence is CASSRSAGRTGELFF. The CDR3 DNA reads TGTGCCAGCTCACGGTCGGCAGGGCGAACCGGGGAGCTGTTTTTT.

This clone occurred once. The rearrangement uses TRBV6-4 and TRBJ2-5, with 12 bases identical to TRBD2. Matching the DNA end better, TRBJ2-7 makes the J call doubtful. The germline gives CDR1 MRHNA, CDR2 SNTAGT. This CDR3 contains 16 residues. The CDR3 DNA follows: TGTGCCAGCAGTGACCTAGCGGGAGGGCCGGACTACGAGCAGTACTTC. The encoded protein is CASSDLAGGPDYEQYF.

J is TRBJ1-1 and V is TRBV4-2, with D hard to call. CDR1 and CDR2 from the germline V gene are LGHNA and YNFKEQ. V was trimmed by 3 bases and J by 2 bases, leaving 7 bases between them. The CDR3 is 13 residues long. The CDR3 DNA is TGTGCCAGCAGCCAGGGCCCAAACACTGAAGCTTTCTTT. It translates to CASSQGPNTEAFF.

This clone appeared a few times. The chain recombines TRBV30 with TRBJ2-7; TRBD2 agrees at 11 bases. After removal of 3 bases from V and 0 bases from J, the junction contained 1 base not matched to a gene. Germline lookup yields CDR1 GTSNPN and CDR2 SVGIG (reference sequence). This CDR3 contains 14 residues. This chain's CDR3 is CAWRTSGSSYEQYF. The CDR3 nucleotides read TGTGCCTGGAGAACTAGCGGGAGCTCCTACGAGCAGTACTTC.

The chain has TRBV5-4 and TRBJ1-1; possibly TRBD1 for D (5 bases). Germline assignment: CDR1 SGHNT and CDR2 YYREEE (reference sequence). The CDR3 covers 16 residues. The germline V and J ends were trimmed by 0 bases and 3 bases, with 15 bases remaining between them. CDR3 in DNA: TGTGCCAGCAGCTTGGCGGCAGGGAGTAGGGACACTGAAGCTTTCTTT. This sequence encodes CASSLAAGSRDTEAFF.

The chain uses TRBV6-6 and TRBJ2-7, with D maybe TRBD1 (5 bases). CDR1 MNHNY and CDR2 SVGAGI come from the germline V gene (reference sequence). This CDR3 is 11 amino acids long. V dropped 8 bases and J dropped 1 base, with 6 bases sitting between them. The CDR3 DNA follows: TGTGCCAGCGCAGGGTCCTACGAGCAGTACTTC. As protein: CASAGSYEQYF.

The chain employs TRBV5-6 and TRBJ1-2; a possible D gene is TRBD1 (5 bases). This CDR3 comprises 12 residues. The ends were cut back, 3 bases at V and 7 bases at J, with 10 bases in the middle. Per the germline V gene, CDR1 is SGHDT and CDR2 is YYEEEE. CDR3 in amino acids: CASSWDDLGYTF. In DNA form, the CDR3 reads TGTGCCAGCAGCTGGGACGACCTTGGCTACACCTTC.

The rearrangement links TRBV18 to TRBJ1-3; 7 bases line up with TRBD1. Looked up from germline, CDR1 is KGHSH and CDR2 is LQKENI. CDR3 length equals 18 residues. The V and J ends lost 3 bases and 0 bases, in that order; junction bases with no gene match: 11. CDR3 bases: TGTGCCAGCTCACCGGATAGACAGGGAGCCGACTCTGGAAACACCATATATTTT. It yields the protein CASSPDRQGADSGNTIYF.

This clone was found once. The chain is built from TRBV2 and TRBJ1-1; 9 bases agree with TRBD1. CDR3 length: 17 residues. With V trimmed by 4 bases and J by 0 bases, 9 bases remained unmatched. CDR1 is SNHLY, CDR2 FYNNEI, per germline. The CDR3 DNA reads as TGTGCCAGCAGTGGGAAACAGGGGGCGGTTCTGAACACTGAAGCTTTCTTT. As protein: CASSGKQGAVLNTEAFF.

This clone was seen a handful of times. The DNA of the CDR3 is TGTGCCAGCAGCCGTCCGCGGGAGGTGCGCGCTTTCTTT. It specifies CASSRPREVRAFF. The chain uses TRBV7-8 and TRBJ1-1, with unresolved D. Germline V gives CDR1 SGHVS, CDR2 FQNEAQ. Trimming removed 5 bases from V and 11 bases from J, with 18 bases in between. This CDR3 contains 13 residues.

J is TRBJ2-5 and V is TRBV2; 9 positions match TRBD1. CDR1 and CDR2 (germline): SNHLY, FYNNEI. The V gene end was trimmed by 4 bases and the J gene end by 4 bases; junction bases not matched to a gene: 7. This CDR3 has 15 residues. CDR3 region: CASSALQGALETQYF. CDR3 nucleotides: TGTGCCAGCAGTGCATTACAGGGGGCATTAGAGACCCAGTACTTC. Variable domain in full (rest from reference TRBV2 and TRBJ2-5): EPEVTQTPSHQVTQMGQEVILRCVPISNHLYFYWYRQILGQKVEFLVSFYNNEISEKSEIFDDQFSVERPDGSNFTLKIRSTKLEDSAMYFCASSALQGALETQYFGPGTRLLVL.

The chain uses TRBV25-1 and TRBJ1-2; 8 nucleotides line up with TRBD1. The CDR3 extends over 15 amino acids. Germline-derived CDR1 and CDR2 are MGHDK and SYGVNS. J was trimmed by 6 bases and V by 5 bases; bases with no gene match: 11. CDR3 sequence reads: CASSHMDRALNGYTF. The CDR3 DNA reads as TGTGCCAGCAGTCACATGGACAGGGCTTTGAATGGCTACACCTTC.

V usage is TRBV10-2 and J usage is TRBJ2-3, with TRBD2 matching over 7 bases. V was clipped by 2 bases and J by 1 base; unmatched bases: 9. Germline V lookup: CDR1 WSHSY, CDR2 SAAADI. The CDR3 extends over 17 amino acids. The CDR3 reads CASSEGGSTLGTDTQYF. In DNA form, the CDR3 reads TGCGCCAGCAGTGAGGGCGGGAGTACGTTGGGCACAGATACGCAGTATTTT.

The genes are TRBV11-2 and TRBJ2-7; TRBD2 matches 7 bases. The V segment lost 2 bases and the J segment 3 bases; nucleotides outside the gene matches: 10. This CDR3 is 16 amino acids long. Germline V gives CDR1 SGHAT, CDR2 FQNNGV. The CDR3 coding sequence is TGTGCCAGCAGCTTAAGAGCGGGGACTACCCTCTACGAGCAGTACTTC. Translating it yields CASSLRAGTTLYEQYF.

This sequence joins TRBV11-1 and TRBJ2-1; tentative D call: TRBD2 (5 bases). Germline CDR1 SGHAT, CDR2 FQDESV (reference sequence). Trimming cost V 3 bases and J 8 bases, with 11 bases left between them. The CDR3 sequence is 13 residues long. CDR3 nucleotide sequence: TGTGCCAGCAGCTTCACGGGAAGCGATGAGCAGTTCTTC. Protein sequence: CASSFTGSDEQFF.

This clone has only a few counts. The V gene is TRBV4-1, the J gene TRBJ2-7, with unresolved D. Germline V CDR1 and CDR2: MGHRA, YSYEKL. This CDR3 spans 14 amino acids. V was trimmed by 0 bases and J by 4 bases, leaving 10 bases between them. CDR3 region: CASSQDLAPYEQYF. The CDR3 DNA is TGCGCCAGCAGCCAAGATCTGGCACCTTACGAGCAGTACTTC.

V is TRBV11-2 and J is TRBJ1-3; 7 bases are shared with TRBD1. The germline V gene has CDR1 SGHAT and CDR2 FQNNGV. This CDR3 is 14 amino acids long. Trimming cost V 4 bases and J 4 bases; bases outside gene matches: 4. CDR3 sequence reads: CASSYDRAGNTIYF. Here the CDR3 DNA reads TGTGCCAGCAGCTACGACAGGGCCGGAAACACCATATATTTT.

J is TRBJ1-1 and V is TRBV27; TRBD1 might be the D (5 bases). V lost 8 bases to trimming and J lost 0 bases, with 13 bases between them. Looked up from germline, CDR1 is MNHEY and CDR2 is SMNVEV (reference sequence). The length of the CDR3 is 14 residues. CDR3 sequence (DNA): TGTGCCAGCCATCCGGGGGGGGTGAACACTGAAGCTTTCTTT. Translation gives CASHPGGVNTEAFF.

The chain is built from TRBV6-5 and TRBJ2-6, with 7 bases matching TRBD1. This CDR3 contains 15 residues. V trimming: 4 bases; J trimming: 4 bases; junction bases outside the gene matches: 4. In germline, CDR1 is MNHEY, CDR2 SVGAGI. The CDR3 DNA reads as TGTGCCAGCAGTTCACAGGGGATAGGGGCCAACGTCCTGACTTTC. It codes for CASSSQGIGANVLTF.